Presented here are 10 T cell receptor beta chains from one specimen sequenced in a study of radiation and T cells in renal cell carcinoma. Using immunoSEQ multiplex PCR, the repertoire was profiled, and TCRdb retains in-frame clones only, with some absent. The data contain about 14,000 clones, over 50% of them singletons. Sample treatment: treatment-naive control, cytoreductive nephrectomy. Sequencing was performed on tumor tissue, taken from a patient whose treatment was nephrectomy without radiotherapy. These receptors all come from a middle-aged man with renal cell carcinoma.

The chain carries TRBV5-8 and TRBJ2-5; D gene unclear. TRBJ2-7 explains the end of the DNA better; the J call may be wrong. Germline loops: CDR1 SGHTS, CDR2 YDEGEE. The CDR3 covers 13 residues. This chain's CDR3 is CASSLAQIYEQYF. CDR3 nucleotide sequence: TGTGCCAGCAGCTTGGCCCAGATTTACGAGCAGTACTTC.

The rearrangement joins TRBV10-3 to TRBJ1-2; a possible D gene is TRBD1 (5 bases). This CDR3 is built from 13 residues. Trimming pared 2 bases from V and 8 bases from J, leaving 12 bases between. Germline V gene sequence: CDR1 ENHRY, CDR2 SYGVKD. The CDR3 here is CAISELTAAGYTF. In DNA form, the CDR3 reads TGTGCCATCAGTGAGCTGACAGCGGCGGGCTACACCTTC.

This sequence joins TRBV18 and TRBJ2-1; no clear D gene. Trimming stripped 7 bases from V and 6 bases from J, with 10 bases between. This CDR3 has 12 amino acids. Germline CDR1 reads KGHSH; CDR2 reads LQKENI. This CDR3 reads CASLRQSNEQFF. In DNA form, the CDR3 reads TGTGCCAGCTTGAGGCAGTCCAATGAGCAGTTCTTC. Drawing the rest from reference TRBV18 and TRBJ2-1, the complete variable domain is NAGVMQNPRHLVRRRGQEARLRCSPMKGHSHVYWYRQLPEEGLKFMVYLQKENIIDESGMPKERFSAEFPKEGPSILRIQQVVRGDSAAYFCASLRQSNEQFFGPGTRLTVL.

This rearrangement joins TRBV25-1 to TRBJ1-2, with a weak D call TRBD1 (5 bases). CDR1 and CDR2 (germline): MGHDK, SYGVNS. The CDR3 runs to 13 residues. V lost 6 bases and J lost 4, with 12 bases in between. The CDR3 loop is CASSLLTGYGYTF. CDR3 in DNA: TGTGCCAGCAGCCTTTTAACAGGCTATGGCTACACCTTC.

The chain recombines TRBV13 with TRBJ2-5; tentative D call: TRBD1 (5 bases). Trimming pared 2 bases from V and 2 bases from J, leaving 6 bases between. This CDR3 comprises 13 residues. Germline-derived CDR1 and CDR2 are PRHDT and FYEKMQ (reference sequence). The CDR3 is CASSLRQQETQYF. The CDR3, as DNA: TGTGCCAGCAGCTTACGACAGCAAGAGACCCAGTACTTC.

The V gene is TRBV25-1, the J gene TRBJ2-7, with TRBD2 identical over 7 bases. This CDR3 contains 13 residues. The germline V gene has CDR1 MGHDK and CDR2 SYGVNS. Trimming removed 5 bases from V and 0 bases from J; junction bases left unmatched: 1. CDR3 region: CASSLAVSYEQYF. The CDR3 DNA reads as TGTGCCAGCAGTCTAGCGGTCTCCTACGAGCAGTACTTC.

The chain employs TRBV28 and TRBJ2-7; D unclear. V lost 8 bases and J 2 bases, leaving 16 bases between the germline ends. The V gene's germline CDR1 is MDHEN and CDR2 SYDVKM. The CDR3 covers 14 residues. This CDR3 reads CASGVRVHPYEQYF. Written as DNA, the CDR3 is TGTGCCAGCGGGGTTCGAGTCCATCCCTACGAGCAGTACTTC. Based on the CDR3 plus reference TRBV28 and TRBJ2-7, the full variable domain is DVKVTQSSRYLVKRTGEKVFLECVQDMDHENMFWYRQDPGLGLRLIYFSYDVKMKEKGDIPEGYSVSREKKERFSLILESASTNQTSMYLCASGVRVHPYEQYFGPGTRLTVT.

J is TRBJ2-3 and V is TRBV11-3; D might be TRBD2 (6 bases). The germline gives CDR1 SGHNT, CDR2 YENEEA. This CDR3 spans 17 amino acids. Trimming took off 5 bases at V and 0 bases at J, with 18 bases between the two ends. The CDR3 sequence is CASSKSGLRSSTDTQYF. The CDR3 bases are TGTGCCAGCAGCAAGAGCGGGCTTCGCTCTAGCACAGATACGCAGTATTTT.

The table lists this clone with a few counts. The chain is built from TRBV30 and TRBJ2-7; D may match TRBD1 or TRBD2 (5 bases each). Germline CDR1 reads GTSNPN; CDR2 reads SVGIG (reference sequence). CDR3 length: 13 residues. V lost 3 bases and J 2 bases, leaving 11 bases between the germline ends. The CDR3 DNA is TGTGCCTGGAGCTGGGACGGCACCTACGAGCAGTACTTC. It yields the protein CAWSWDGTYEQYF.

Relative to its sample, this clone is medium-sized. This chain joins TRBV19 and TRBJ2-7, with TRBD1 matching over 9 bases. The CDR3 runs 14 residues. CDR1 is LNHDA and CDR2 is SQIVND in the germline V gene (reference sequence). The J segment lost 2 bases and the V segment lost 1 base, leaving 0 bases of the junction unmatched. CDR3 sequence: CASSIGTGAYEQYF. In DNA, the CDR3 is TGTGCCAGTAGTATAGGGACAGGGGCCTACGAGCAGTACTTC.